Listed below are T cell receptor beta chains from one sample, sequenced in a study of identifying expanded T cells in peripheral blood. This table comes from immunoSEQ multiplex PCR, and its TCRdb copy is limited to in-frame clones, with some not included. The sample consists of around 100,000 clones, roughly 88% of them appearing once. Material for sequencing was blood. Receptors originate from a person aged 18 to 70 in good health. Each CDR3 is given with its conserved first and last residue. D genes are given only for firm matches. Rows give clone size only sometimes, using once, few, many, or a class for an expanded clone.

J gene,clone size,D gene,V gene,CDR3 DNA,CDR3 protein
TRBJ2-5,.,.,TRBV7-2,TGTGCCAGCAGCTTTTCAGGCCAGGAGACCCAGTACTTC,CASSFSGQETQYF
TRBJ2-7,.,TRBD1,TRBV18,TGTGCCAGCTCACCTCCGGGACAGGGCGTCAAGGCCTACGAGCAGTACTTC,CASSPPGQGVKAYEQYF
TRBJ2-2,.,.,TRBV9,TGTGCCAGCAGCGAGAGTCTCGCGGGTCAAACCGGGGAGCTGTTTTTT,CASSESLAGQTGELFF
TRBJ2-2,.,TRBD2,TRBV28,TGTGCCAGCAGTTTAGCTCCGGGAGGGGCCGGGGAGCTGTTTTTT,CASSLAPGGAGELFF
TRBJ1-2,.,TRBD1,TRBV5-4,TGTGCCAGCAGCTTGGAAGATCGGGACAGGGGTCATGGCTACACCTTC,CASSLEDRDRGHGYTF
TRBJ2-1,.,TRBD2,TRBV6-5,TGTGCCAGCAGCCTCCGGGGGGGCTCCTACAATGAGCAGTTCTTC,CASSLRGGSYNEQFF
TRBJ2-4,.,.,TRBV5-4,TGTGCCAGCAGCCCTGGCTCGGGGGAGCTCGCCAAAAACATTCAGTACTTC,CASSPGSGELAKNIQYF
TRBJ1-2,.,.,TRBV29-1,TGCAGCGTTGATACAACGACTAACTATGGCTACACCTTC,CSVDTTTNYGYTF
TRBJ1-4,.,TRBD1,TRBV10-3,TGTGCCATCAGTGATCCGGACAGGGGCAATAGTAATGAAAAACTGTTTTTT,CAISDPDRGNSNEKLFF
TRBJ1-1,.,.,TRBV7-9,TGTGCCAGCAGCTTAGCGATTTTATCTGAAGCTTTCTTT,CASSLAILSEAFF
TRBJ2-3,.,.,TRBV19,TGTGCCAGTAGTAAGGGACCGAGTAGCACAGATACGCAGTATTTT,CASSKGPSSTDTQYF
TRBJ2-3,.,.,TRBV7-9,TGTGCCAGCAGCTTCGGTAGGACTTCCACTAGCACAGATACGCAGTATTTT,CASSFGRTSTSTDTQYF
TRBJ2-1,few,TRBD2,TRBV28,TGTGCCAGCAGAGCTAGCGGGAGGGCCTCCGGGGGGGAGCAGTTCTTC,CASRASGRASGGEQFF
TRBJ1-3,.,.,TRBV9,TGTGCCAGCAGCCCACAGGGTCCCAGCTCTGGAAACACCATATATTTT,CASSPQGPSSGNTIYF
TRBJ2-2,.,.,TRBV9,TGTGCCAGCACCCTTGACTCCGGGGAGCTGTTTTTT,CASTLDSGELFF
TRBJ2-1,.,TRBD1,TRBV11-2,TGTGCCAGCAGTTTGGACAGGGGTAATGAGCAGTTCTTC,CASSLDRGNEQFF
TRBJ2-7,.,TRBD2,TRBV7-9,TGTGCCAGCAGCATCTTGGATAGCGGGAGGATGTTCTACGAGCAGTACTTC,CASSILDSGRMFYEQYF
TRBJ1-1,once,.,TRBV12-5,TGTGCTAGTGGTTTGGGGTCGGACACTGAAGCTTTCTTT,CASGLGSDTEAFF
TRBJ1-1,.,.,TRBV28,TGTGCCAGCAACCTTCGGGAGTTGGGCACTGAAGCTTTCTTT,CASNLRELGTEAFF
TRBJ1-5,.,.,TRBV6-1,TGTGCCAGCAGAGAGGGTTTTACTCAGCCCCAGCATTTT,CASREGFTQPQHF
TRBJ2-1,.,.,TRBV7-6,TGTGCCAGCAGCTTAGAGGGGGTCCCCTACAATGAGCAGTTCTTC,CASSLEGVPYNEQFF
TRBJ2-7,.,.,TRBV6-1,TGTCGAATGACCGGGACCGTATCCTACGAGCAGTACTTC,CRMTGTVSYEQYF
TRBJ1-2,.,.,TRBV15,TGTGCCACCAGCAGAGAGACCTATGGCTACACCTTC,CATSRETYGYTF
TRBJ2-7,few,.,TRBV27,TGTGCCAGCAGTTTATTTTATCGGGGAGGCACCTACGAGCAGTACTTC,CASSLFYRGGTYEQYF
TRBJ2-7,.,.,TRBV28,TGTGCCAGCAGTTTAGCCCACGGGTCCGGGTTCTACGAGCAGTACTTC,CASSLAHGSGFYEQYF
TRBJ1-6,once,TRBD1,TRBV5-4,TGTGCCAGCAGCTTGGAGGGGACAGGGAAATCACCCCTCCACTTT,CASSLEGTGKSPLHF
TRBJ1-1,.,.,TRBV12-5,TGTGCTAGTGGTCCGAACAGGGTCACTGAAGCTTTCTTT,CASGPNRVTEAFF
TRBJ1-2,.,TRBD1,TRBV10-3,TGTGCCATCAGTGAGTCGCCAGACAGGGCTAGCGGCTACACCTTC,CAISESPDRASGYTF
TRBJ2-3,.,.,TRBV9,TGTGCCAGCAGCGCTCCTACACAGGGACCAGATACGCAGTATTTT,CASSAPTQGPDTQYF
TRBJ2-3,.,.,TRBV27,TGTGCCAGCATTAAGGCGGGAAGCGATACGCAGTATTTT,CASIKAGSDTQYF
TRBJ1-1,.,TRBD1,TRBV7-9,TGTGCCAGCAGTCTAAGGACAGGGTCGAACACTGAAGCTTTCTTT,CASSLRTGSNTEAFF
TRBJ2-2,once,.,TRBV7-5,TGTGCCAGAAGCTTTGGACAGGGGGAGACCGGGGAGCTGTTTTTT,CARSFGQGETGELFF
TRBJ1-4,.,TRBD1,TRBV7-2,TGTGCCAGCAGCCCTAGGACAGGGGGCGAAGAAAAACTGTTTTTT,CASSPRTGGEEKLFF
TRBJ2-3,.,.,TRBV7-3,TGTGCCAGCAGCCCCCAGGAGGGCGTAGCAGATACGCAGTATTTT,CASSPQEGVADTQYF
TRBJ1-1,.,.,TRBV6-5,TGTGCCAGCAGTTGGCGGGGAAAGAACACTGAAGCTTTCTTT,CASSWRGKNTEAFF
TRBJ1-3,.,TRBD1,TRBV2,TGTGCCGGCAAACAGGGGTCCGGAAACACCATATATTTT,CAGKQGSGNTIYF
TRBJ2-7,.,.,TRBV30,TGTGCCTCAGCGACAGGGAGGAACGAGCAGTACTTC,CASATGRNEQYF
TRBJ1-2,once,TRBD1,TRBV28,TGTGCCAGCACCCGGGAGGGGGCTCAAGGCTACACCTTC,CASTREGAQGYTF
TRBJ1-5,few,TRBD1,TRBV10-3,TGTGCCATCAGTGATAGGACAGGGGAGAATCAGCCCCAGCATTTT,CAISDRTGENQPQHF
TRBJ1-4,.,TRBD1,TRBV27,TGTGCCAGCAGTCCTCACAGGGGGCTAGGTGAAAAACTGTTTTTT,CASSPHRGLGEKLFF
TRBJ2-1,.,TRBD2,TRBV7-3,TGTGCCAGCAGCTTGGGGACTAGCGGGAACAATGAGCAGTTCTTC,CASSLGTSGNNEQFF
TRBJ2-7,.,TRBD2,TRBV6-6,TGTGCCAGCAGTCTCGGGACTAGCGATTCCTACGAGCAGTACTTC,CASSLGTSDSYEQYF
TRBJ2-1,.,TRBD1,TRBV10-3,TGTGCCATCACATCGGGACAGGGGAAAGGCTCCTACAATGAGCAGTTCTTC,CAITSGQGKGSYNEQFF
TRBJ2-3,.,.,TRBV29-1,TGCAGCGTTGAGTCAAGCGGAAGCACAGATACGCAGTATTTT,CSVESSGSTDTQYF
TRBJ1-2,.,.,TRBV6-1,TGTGCCAGCATCCGGATAGCTAACTATGGCTACACCTTC,CASIRIANYGYTF
TRBJ2-3,.,TRBD2,TRBV19,TGTGCCAGTAAACGGATAGCGGGAGATACGCAGTATTTT,CASKRIAGDTQYF
TRBJ2-2,.,.,TRBV6-5,TGTGCCAGCAGTCTAGGGGTGATCGCCGGGGAGCTGTTTTTT,CASSLGVIAGELFF
TRBJ2-2,.,.,TRBV9,TGTGCCAGCAGCCAAACACCGGGACAATTTTCCGGGGAGCTGTTTTTT,CASSQTPGQFSGELFF